In its sample, the clone carrying this T cell receptor beta chain was seen many times. Its antigen is unidentified. Trimming took off 3 bases at V and 2 bases at J, with 16 bases between the two ends. CDR3 length equals 16 residues. Germline values: CDR1 SEHNR, CDR2 FQNEAQ (reference sequence). The data derive from a study of Graves' ophthalmopathy and Graves' hyperthyroidism. Study context: Stable hyperthyroid donors showed no ophthalmopathy during 18 months follow-up.

The study's findings and limits: Blood also carried most expanded thyroid clonotypes exceeding 0.001 frequency.

TCR beta CDR3 amplification used RNA transcripts. HTBI-primed RT-PCR formed the first round, and a multiplex PCR formed the second. TCRdb reanalysed the multiplex PCR reads using MiXCR and keeps one entry per CDR3 protein. The profile shows about 1.2 million distinct CDR3 sequences, about 38% of them singletons. Sequencing was carried out using peripheral blood or thyroid tissue (not recorded which). This receptor was identified in an adult man with Graves' hyperthyroidism. This chain connects TRBV7-9 to TRBJ1-2; TRBD1 might be the D (5 bases). DNA of the CDR3: TGTGCCAGCAGCTTCGGGGGTAACGGAGTAAACTATGGCTACACCTTC. It yields the protein CASSFGGNGVNYGYTF. Full variable domain (missing parts from reference TRBV7-9 and TRBJ1-2): DTGVSQNPRHKITKRGQNVTFRCDPISEHNRLYWYRQTLGQGPEFLTYFQNEAQLEKSRLLSDRFSAERPKGSFSTLEIQRTEQGDSAMYLCASSFGGNGVNYGYTFGSGTRLTVV.